This T cell receptor (beta chain) emerged from a study of blood T cell repertoires in COVID-19. For the study at large: PBMCs, B-cell-depleted T cells, or T cells provided the cDNA or gDNA that made up the material.

The cohort comprised adults aged 18 to 89 years residing in approximately 25 US areas. Two negative PCRs, clearance, or symptom resolution characterized the recovered Cohort 3 donors. Per the original data handling: The assay estimated nucleated cells by amplifying reference gene primers. Data came from immunoSEQ multiplex PCR; TCRdb stores just in-frame clones and leaves some out. V and J calls and clone size are as listed in that table; D and trimming were resolved from the DNA. This table holds about 170,000 clones, 75% to 90% found once. There are 14 residues in the CDR3. Trimming cost V 5 bases and J 2 bases, with 12 bases left between them. The germline gives CDR1 MDHEN, CDR2 SYDVKM.

The chain links TRBV28 to TRBJ2-5; TRBD2 is a possible D gene (6 bases). The receptor was derived from a woman between 18 and 29 years old who had recovered from COVID-19. The sequenced sample consisted of PBMCs or T cells enriched from blood (not recorded which). The CDR3 sequence is CASSPRGIQETQYF. The CDR3 coding sequence is TGTGCCAGCAGTCCCCGGGGGATTCAAGAGACCCAGTACTTC. The complete variable domain, with remaining parts taken from reference TRBV28 and TRBJ2-5, reads DVKVTQSSRYLVKRTGEKVFLECVQDMDHENMFWYRQDPGLGLRLIYFSYDVKMKEKGDIPEGYSVSREKKERFSLILESASTNQTSMYLCASSPRGIQETQYFGPGTRLLVL.